This is a list of T cell receptor beta chains from one sample in a study of STAT3 mutations in large granular lymphocyte leukemia. Sequencing was performed with immunoSEQ multiplex PCR; in TCRdb, only in-frame clones are kept and a portion is missing. The sample lists 7,000 to 8,000 clones; 91% were seen once. Sequences were obtained from peripheral blood mononuclear cells. These receptors were taken from a man between 50 and 59 years old with T-cell large granular lymphocyte leukemia. Some clones in this sample may be carry-over from other donors' samples. Each CDR3 is given with its conserved first and last residue. A D gene is named only where the DNA matches it firmly. Clone size is shown for a subset of rows, as once, few, many or a class of expanded clone.

J,D,size,V,DNA,CDR3
TRBJ2-1,TRBD2,-,TRBV7-3,TGTGCCAGCAGCTCGGGACTAGCGGGAGGCCTAGATGAGCAGTTCTTC,CASSSGLAGGLDEQFF
TRBJ1-2,-,-,TRBV6-1,TGTGCCAGCAGTTTAGAACGTCGGGGTTCTTATGGCTACACCTTC,CASSLERRGSYGYTF
TRBJ1-1,TRBD1,once,TRBV4-1,TGCGCCAGCAGCCAAGATGAACAGGGGGGAGGGAACACTGAAGCTTTCTTT,CASSQDEQGGGNTEAFF
TRBJ2-2,-,-,TRBV6-1,TGTGCCAGCAGTGGCGTAATGGAGGCGGGGGCCTCGAACACCGGGGAGCTGTTTTTT,CASSGVMEAGASNTGELFF
TRBJ1-2,-,-,TRBV5-6,TGTGCCAGCAGCTTGGACAGTCCCTATGGCTACACCTTC,CASSLDSPYGYTF
TRBJ1-1,-,-,TRBV5-6,TGTGCCAGCAGCTTGGAAAGGGGCCAGTTGAACACTGAAGCTTTCTTT,CASSLERGQLNTEAFF
TRBJ2-2,-,-,TRBV19,TGTGCCAGTAGTAATAAAGTCACCGGGGAGCTGTTTTTT,CASSNKVTGELFF
TRBJ1-2,-,-,TRBV14,TGTGCCAGCAGCCCCTTGGGAGGGGGAACAGGAGGCTACACCTTC,CASSPLGGGTGGYTF
TRBJ1-4,-,-,TRBV6-5,TGTGCCAGCAGTTGGCAACAGGGTAATGAAAAACTGTTTTTT,CASSWQQGNEKLFF
TRBJ2-7,TRBD2,-,TRBV5-5,TGTGCCAGCAGCCGATCCGGACGGGAGGGCGAGCAGTACTTC,CASSRSGREGEQYF
TRBJ2-3,-,-,TRBV7-8,TGTGCCAGCAGCTTAAGAACAGGCGGAAGGACAGATACGCAGTATTTT,CASSLRTGGRTDTQYF
TRBJ2-7,-,-,TRBV5-1,TGCGCCAGCAGCCCAGACAGCTACGAGCAGTACTTC,CASSPDSYEQYF
TRBJ2-4,TRBD2,-,TRBV5-1,TGCGCCAGCAGCTCTGCGGGACTAGAATCACTTCAGTACTTC,CASSSAGLESLQYF
TRBJ1-1,-,-,TRBV30,TGTGCCTGGAGTGCGGACGCCGCCACTGAAGCTTTCTTT,CAWSADAATEAFF
TRBJ1-2,-,few,TRBV5-4,TGTGCCAGCAGCTTGCCCGGATATCCGAACTATGGCTACACCTTC,CASSLPGYPNYGYTF
TRBJ2-7,TRBD1,-,TRBV5-1,TGCGCCAGCAGCACGGAAGCAGGGGGCATCTACGAGCAGTACTTC,CASSTEAGGIYEQYF
TRBJ2-7,-,-,TRBV18,TGTGCCAGCTCACCAAGGTACAGGGCTTGGAACGAGCAGTACTTC,CASSPRYRAWNEQYF
TRBJ2-3,TRBD1,-,TRBV30,TGTGCCTGGGGTCCCGGACAGGGGGGGACAGATACGCAGTATTTT,CAWGPGQGGTDTQYF
TRBJ2-7,-,few,TRBV9,TGTGCCAGCAGCCGCGAGGGATACGAGCAGTACTTC,CASSREGYEQYF
TRBJ1-5,TRBD1,-,TRBV28,TGTGCCATAGAGCGGACAGGGAATCAGCCCCAGCATTTT,CAIERTGNQPQHF
TRBJ2-3,-,once,TRBV11-2,TGTGCCAGCATCAATAATTGGCGGGAAACAGATACGCAGTATTTT,CASINNWRETDTQYF
TRBJ1-6,-,-,TRBV9,TGTGCCAGCAGCGTAGGGGCACCTAATAATTCACCCCTCCACTTT,CASSVGAPNNSPLHF
TRBJ2-1,-,few,TRBV28,TGTGCCAGCAGTTTCCTTGGCTCCCACTCCTACAATGAGCAGTTCTTC,CASSFLGSHSYNEQFF
TRBJ2-2,-,-,TRBV18,TGTGCCAGCTCACCCAAACCCGACAGGACGAACACCGGGGAGCTGTTTTTT,CASSPKPDRTNTGELFF
TRBJ1-1,-,-,TRBV29-1,TGCAGCGTTGAAGATCGTAGAATTGAAGCTTTCTTT,CSVEDRRIEAFF
TRBJ2-5,-,-,TRBV30,TGTGCCTGGAGTGTTAGGGACACGGAGACCCAGTACTTC,CAWSVRDTETQYF
TRBJ2-7,-,-,TRBV7-2,TGTGCCAGCAGCCTAAATCATGCCTCCCGCGGGCAGTACTTC,CASSLNHASRGQYF
TRBJ2-7,TRBD1,-,TRBV5-1,TGCGCCAGCAGCTTGGAGACAGGGGGCGGGTACGAGCAGTACTTC,CASSLETGGGYEQYF
TRBJ1-1,-,-,TRBV5-1,TGCGCCAGCAGCTTGGAGCGGGTGGAGCGCACTGAAGCTTTCTTT,CASSLERVERTEAFF
TRBJ1-2,-,-,TRBV28,TGTGCCAGCAGTCCTACTCAGTATGGCTACACCTTC,CASSPTQYGYTF
TRBJ1-2,-,few,TRBV7-9,TGTGCCAGCAGCTTAGGCGAGGGGCATGGCTACACCTTC,CASSLGEGHGYTF
TRBJ1-5,-,-,TRBV10-2,TGCGCCAGCAGTGAGTCAGTGTTCAGCAATCAGCCCCAGCATTTT,CASSESVFSNQPQHF
TRBJ2-5,-,-,TRBV18,TGTGCCAGCTCGCTTGAGTCCGCCGGGGGGACCCAGTACTTC,CASSLESAGGTQYF
TRBJ1-1,-,-,TRBV30,TGTGCCTGGAGTGTAGGGGGTGCTGAAGCTTTCTTT,CAWSVGGAEAFF
TRBJ2-5,-,-,TRBV28,TGTGCCAGCAGTACCCCCAACTTCGAGACCCAGTACTTC,CASSTPNFETQYF
TRBJ2-5,-,once,TRBV28,TGTGCCAGCAGTTTGGCGCGTGGGGGGACCTACGAGACCCAGTACTTC,CASSLARGGTYETQYF
TRBJ2-7,TRBD1,-,TRBV29-1,TGCAGCGTTGATGGTCCGCAGGGGGCGGGCGAGCAGTACTTC,CSVDGPQGAGEQYF
TRBJ2-5,TRBD2,-,TRBV18,TGTGCCAGCTCACCACTGGCTAGCGGGAAAGAGACCCAGTACTTC,CASSPLASGKETQYF
TRBJ1-4,-,-,TRBV7-2,TGTGCCAGCAGCTTAGCTGGGCTGTCTAATGAAAAACTGTTTTTT,CASSLAGLSNEKLFF
TRBJ2-7,-,-,TRBV4-3,TGCGCCAGCAGCCAAGATCCAGGGTTCGAGCAGTACTTC,CASSQDPGFEQYF
TRBJ2-5,-,-,TRBV19,TGTGCCAGTAGCCCCACGGGGGACGGCGGCCAAGAGACCCAGTACTTC,CASSPTGDGGQETQYF
TRBJ2-7,TRBD1,-,TRBV15,TGTGCCACCAGCAGGAATCAGGGACAGGGTTCTTACGAGCAGTACTTC,CATSRNQGQGSYEQYF
TRBJ2-3,-,once,TRBV5-1,TGCGCCAGCAGCTTGGCCGGGATTACCACAGATACGCAGTATTTT,CASSLAGITTDTQYF
TRBJ2-7,-,once,TRBV7-9,TGTGCCAGCAGCTTAGCGGGGCAGGGTCGGTACGAGCAGTACTTC,CASSLAGQGRYEQYF